A single sample is the source of the 16 T cell receptor beta chains below, sequenced in a study of T cells expressing NK-cell markers. No DNA is given; TCRdb re-called the 5' RACE reads and lists each CDR3 protein once. In all, the sample yields about 260,000 distinct CDR3 sequences. The sample comprised blood T cells: a sorted CD56 or NKG2C T cell subset, CD4+ or CD8+ T cells, or bulk PBMC T cells (not recorded which). Receptors were obtained from a young man in good health.

V and J are TRBV10-2 and TRBJ2-4; TCRdb gives TRBD1 as the D gene, but with no DNA this cannot be confirmed. The V gene's germline CDR1 is WSHSY and CDR2 SAAADI. CDR3 length: 18 amino acids. CDR3 amino acids: CASSPGQATRKAKNIQYF.

The rearrangement links TRBV5-1 to TRBJ1-1; absent DNA, TCRdb's TRBD1 call cannot be checked. Germline lookup yields CDR1 SGHRS and CDR2 YFSETQ. The CDR3 totals 15 residues. CDR3 residues: CASSGTRDRGFEAFF.

The chain combines TRBV12-3 or TRBV12-4 with TRBJ1-1; the TCRdb D gene call, TRBD1, has no DNA to confirm it. The CDR3 has 14 amino acids. The CDR3 sequence: CASSLGGRISEAFF.

V and J are TRBV6-1 and TRBJ1-1; TCRdb returns TRBD1, unconfirmable since there is no DNA. Per germline, CDR1 MNHNS and CDR2 SASEGT. CDR3 length: 17 residues. CDR3 loop: CASIHVDRREMNTEAFF.

The chain joins TRBV5-1 to TRBJ2-3; TCRdb's D call of TRBD2 is untestable without DNA. This CDR3 contains 16 residues. The germline gives CDR1 SGHRS, CDR2 YFSETQ. CDR3 region: CASMGPSGTSTDTQYF. The whole variable domain, filled in from reference TRBV5-1 and TRBJ2-3, reads KAGVTQTPRYLIKTRGQQVTLSCSPISGHRSVSWYQQTPGQGLQFLFEYFSETQRNKGNFPGRFSGRQFSNSRSEMNVSTLELGDSALYLCASMGPSGTSTDTQYFGPGTRLTVL.

This rearrangement joins TRBV6-1 to TRBJ1-1; the D call from TCRdb, TRBD1, cannot be confirmed without DNA. The CDR3 extends over 13 amino acids. Germline assignment: CDR1 MNHNS and CDR2 SASEGT. The CDR3 is CASSAGPNTEAFF.

This chain uses TRBV5-1 with TRBJ2-4; TCRdb names TRBD2, which stays unverified in the absence of DNA. CDR1 is SGHRS and CDR2 is YFSETQ in the germline V gene. This CDR3 has 13 amino acids. The CDR3 loop reads CASSLERGGIQYF.

This chain uses TRBV6-1 with TRBJ2-7; the D call from TCRdb, TRBD1, cannot be confirmed without DNA. The CDR3 is 16 amino acids. Germline values: CDR1 MNHNS, CDR2 SASEGT. The CDR3 reads CASSPPKQGRTYEQYF.

This sequence joins TRBV20-1 and TRBJ2-3. The germline V gene has CDR1 DFQATT and CDR2 SNEGSKA (reference sequence). The CDR3 loop spans 13 amino acids. CDR3 amino acids: CSTRVVSTDTQYF.

J is TRBJ2-1 and V is TRBV12-3 or TRBV12-4; there is no DNA to check the TCRdb D call of TRBD2. CDR3 length: 13 amino acids. The CDR3: CASRDYVYNEQFF.

Here the CDR3 reads CASSSEGVRQFF. The chain joins TRBV12-3 or TRBV12-4 to TRBJ2-1; lacking DNA, the TRBD1 call made by TCRdb goes unchecked. This CDR3 is built from 12 residues.

V and J are TRBV25-1 and TRBJ2-4. This CDR3 is built from 12 residues. Per germline, CDR1 MGHDK and CDR2 SYGVNS. CDR3 amino acids: CASSDLRDIQYF.

This chain joins TRBV12-3 or TRBV12-4 and TRBJ2-7; TCRdb indicates TRBD2, and absent DNA this call remains unverified. This CDR3 spans 17 amino acids. The chain's CDR3 is CASRPSAGLAGHYEQYF.

This chain joins TRBV6-4 and TRBJ2-1; TCRdb designates TRBD2, a call that cannot be tested without DNA. The CDR3 has 16 amino acids. CDR1 is MRHNA, CDR2 SNTAGT, per germline. This CDR3 is CASSDRAGVSYNEQFF.

CDR3 sequence: CAIATGTGNEKLFF. The chain combines TRBV10-3 with TRBJ1-4. CDR1 ENHRY and CDR2 SYGVKD come from the germline V gene. This CDR3 is 14 amino acids long.

This chain uses TRBV7-9 with TRBJ2-6; TCRdb reports TRBD1, a call that lacks DNA to check it against. Germline assignment: CDR1 SEHNR and CDR2 FQNEAQ (reference sequence). The CDR3 loop spans 17 amino acids. CDR3: CASSLWTGGSGANVLTF.